This T cell receptor (beta chain) was identified in a study of T cells in Graves' hyperthyroidism and ophthalmopathy. RNA transcripts gave rise to amplified TCR beta CDR3 regions. The HTBI primer set drove a first-round RT-PCR of the TCR CDR3. TCRdb analysed the multiplex PCR reads with MiXCR anew, one entry per CDR3 protein. Among 450,000 to 650,000 distinct CDR3 sequences, around 20% were seen once, and the ten largest hold around a quarter. This clonotype was observed many times. Germline V gene lookup returns CDR1 SGDLS and CDR2 YYNGEE. CDR3 length: 13 residues. Losses at the gene ends were 0 bases for V and 6 bases for J; bases not matched to a gene: 2.

This TCR came from a man younger than 35 with Graves' hyperthyroidism. The chain combines TRBV9 with TRBJ2-7; 8 bases fit TRBD2. The sequencing input was blood. CDR3 nucleotide sequence: TGTGCCAGCAGCGTAGCTCGGGGGGGCGAGCAGTACTTC. It is translated as CASSVARGGEQYF.